Below are 29 T cell receptor beta chains sequenced from a single sample in a study of radiation and T cells in renal cell carcinoma. Assay: immunoSEQ multiplex PCR; the TCRdb copy retains only in-frame clones and omits some. Of approximately 75,000 clones in the sample, roughly 87% were seen once. The time point here: blood 2 weeks post-SBRT. Described treatment: 15 Gy SBRT to primary tumor, nephrectomy 4 weeks later. Sequences were derived from blood, sampled from a patient whose treatment included radiotherapy and nephrectomy. Receptors originate from a man aged 55 to 70 with renal cell carcinoma.

The chain carries TRBV5-1 and TRBJ2-1; D uncertain. V was pared by 0 bases and J by 5 bases, with 12 bases between. The CDR3 spans 15 residues. Germline CDR1 SGHRS, CDR2 YFSETQ. Here the CDR3 DNA reads TGCGCCAGCAGCTTGGGCGCTTCCGCTAACAATGAGCAGTTCTTC. Translated: CASSLGASANNEQFF.

A single count supports this clone. The CDR3 DNA is TGTGCCAGCAGCGGCCAGAACACTGAAGCTTTCTTT. Its translation is CASSGQNTEAFF. The V call is TRBV5-4, the J call TRBJ1-1; D remains ambiguous. Between the trimmed V and J ends, which lost 4 bases and 1 base, there was a span of 5 bases. Germline V gene lookup returns CDR1 SGHNT and CDR2 YYREEE (reference sequence). The CDR3 contains 12 residues. Based on the CDR3 plus reference TRBV5-4 and TRBJ1-1, the full variable domain is ETGVTQSPTHLIKTRGQQVTLRCSSQSGHNTVSWYQQALGQGPQFIFQYYREEENGRGNFPPRFSGLQFPNYSSELNVNALELDDSALYLCASSGQNTEAFFGQGTRLTVV.

The chain carries TRBV7-6 and TRBJ2-7; 10 bases match TRBD2. The trim removed 1 base at V and 0 bases at J, leaving 15 bases unmatched. The CDR3 spans 20 residues. From germline, CDR1 is SGHVS and CDR2 FNYEAQ. The CDR3 loop is CASSLGSIQGLASNSYEQYF. CDR3 nucleotides: TGTGCCAGCAGCTTAGGCTCGATTCAGGGACTAGCGTCAAACTCCTACGAGCAGTACTTC.

CDR3 DNA sequence: TGTGCCAGCAGCGCCCCCCGGGGGCAAGAGACCCAGTACTTC. It specifies CASSAPRGQETQYF. The genes are TRBV7-8 and TRBJ2-5; the D gene is possibly TRBD2 (6 bases). V lost 5 bases and J 2 bases, leaving 12 bases between the germline ends. The CDR3 runs to 14 residues. Germline assignment: CDR1 SGHVS and CDR2 FQNEAQ.

The gene calls are TRBV18 and TRBJ2-3, with 9 bases that match TRBD1. The CDR3 contains 15 residues. V was clipped by 2 bases and J by 2 bases; unmatched bases: 2. The V gene's germline CDR1 is KGHSH and CDR2 LQKENI. The CDR3 DNA is TGTGCCAGCTCACCAGACAGGGGGAACACAGATACGCAGTATTTT. It encodes CASSPDRGNTDTQYF. Complete variable domain (other parts from reference TRBV18 and TRBJ2-3): NAGVMQNPRHLVRRRGQEARLRCSPMKGHSHVYWYRQLPEEGLKFMVYLQKENIIDESGMPKERFSAEFPKEGPSILRIQQVVRGDSAAYFCASSPDRGNTDTQYFGPGTRLTVL.

The chain is built from TRBV11-3 and TRBJ2-7; 9 bases are shared with TRBD1. The CDR3 is made up of 14 amino acids. J gave up 3 bases and V 5 bases, and 5 bases lay outside the gene matches. Germline V gene data show CDR1 as SGHNT and CDR2 as YENEEA. CDR3 DNA sequence: TGTGCCAGCAGCCGGGGACAGGGCAACTACGAGCAGTACTTC. Protein product: CASSRGQGNYEQYF.

The V and J genes are TRBV10-2 and TRBJ2-5, with 9 bases identical to TRBD2. This CDR3 comprises 17 residues. Trimming cost V 9 bases and J 7 bases; bases outside gene matches: 21. The germline V gene encodes CDR1 WSHSY and CDR2 SAAADI. The CDR3: CARYQTGASGAWGTQYF. In DNA form, the CDR3 reads TGCGCCAGATACCAAACTGGCGCTAGCGGGGCATGGGGGACCCAGTACTTC.

V and J are TRBV25-1 and TRBJ2-1; 10 bases agree with TRBD1. There are 15 residues in the CDR3. J was trimmed by 12 bases and V by 3 bases; bases with no gene match: 11. Germline V gene data show CDR1 as MGHDK and CDR2 as SYGVNS. CDR3 bases: TGTGCCAGCAGTGACACGGGGACAGGGGAGATCGGGCAGTTCTTC. Its translation: CASSDTGTGEIGQFF.

V gene TRBV4-3 combines with J gene TRBJ2-1; D might be TRBD1 or TRBD2, each matching 6 bases. In germline, CDR1 is LGHNA, CDR2 YSLEER. The CDR3 runs to 17 residues. V lost 0 bases, J lost 0 bases, and 12 bases lay in between. The chain's CDR3 is CASSQDWGASSYNEQFF. For the CDR3, the DNA is TGCGCCAGCAGCCAAGATTGGGGGGCCTCCTCCTACAATGAGCAGTTCTTC.

The V and J genes are TRBV4-2 and TRBJ2-7, with D perhaps TRBD2 (6 bases). The CDR3 runs to 15 residues. Germline V gives CDR1 LGHNA, CDR2 YNFKEQ. The V and J ends lost 6 bases and 4 bases respectively, with 19 bases between them. The CDR3 region has the DNA TGTGCCAGCAGTGAAGCGGCTAGCGAGTTATACGAGCAGTACTTC. Translated, it gives CASSEAASELYEQYF.

V is TRBV10-3 and J is TRBJ2-2; 11 bases are shared with TRBD2. The CDR3 runs to 16 residues. The V gene end was trimmed by 2 bases and the J gene end by 4 bases; junction bases not matched to a gene: 3. From germline, CDR1 is ENHRY and CDR2 SYGVKD. The CDR3 region is CAISEPGLAATGELFF. CDR3 nucleotide sequence: TGTGCCATCAGTGAGCCGGGACTAGCGGCCACCGGGGAGCTGTTTTTT.

The chain uses TRBV25-1 and TRBJ2-1, with D possibly being TRBD1 (5 bases). The germline V gene encodes CDR1 MGHDK and CDR2 SYGVNS. V lost 3 bases and J lost 0, with 12 bases in between. CDR3 size: 16 residues. CDR3 in DNA: TGTGCCAGCAGTGATACCAGGGCTAGCTCCTACAATGAGCAGTTCTTC. It encodes CASSDTRASSYNEQFF. Together with reference TRBV25-1 and TRBJ2-1, the CDR3 gives the full variable domain: EADIYQTPRYLVIGTGKKITLECSQTMGHDKMYWYQQDPGMELHLIHYSYGVNSTEKGDLSSESTVSRIRTEHFPLTLESARPSHTSQYLCASSDTRASSYNEQFFGPGTRLTVL.

The chain employs TRBV4-2 and TRBJ1-6, with D unclear. The V end lost 2 bases, the J end lost 0 bases, and 14 bases lay between the germline ends. The CDR3 consists of 18 residues. Germline V lookup: CDR1 LGHNA, CDR2 YNFKEQ. CDR3 sequence reads: CASSQQGLGISYNSPLHF. DNA of the CDR3: TGTGCCAGCAGCCAACAAGGACTCGGAATCTCCTATAATTCACCCCTCCACTTT.

The V and J genes are TRBV6-1 and TRBJ2-3; 9 bases fit TRBD1. Trimming at V came to 6 bases and at J to 1 base, leaving 5 bases not matched to a gene. The CDR3 contains 15 residues. Germline assignment: CDR1 MNHNS and CDR2 SASEGT. The DNA of the CDR3 is TGTGCCAGCAGCTTCCGGGACAGGGGCACAGATACGCAGTATTTT. As protein: CASSFRDRGTDTQYF.

The chain recombines TRBV2 with TRBJ1-3; D not resolved. With 6 bases removed from V and 0 bases from J, the gap between germline ends came to 15 bases. The CDR3 covers 16 residues. Germline CDR1 is SNHLY and CDR2 is FYNNEI. CDR3 sequence reads: CASSGTLRNSGNTIYF. The CDR3 nucleotides are TGTGCCAGCAGCGGTACACTACGTAACTCTGGAAACACCATATATTTT.

In its sample, this clone was seen a few times. V usage is TRBV9 and J usage is TRBJ2-5; no clear D. V was trimmed by 2 bases and J by 5 bases, leaving 10 bases between them. There are 13 residues in the CDR3. Germline loops: CDR1 SGDLS, CDR2 YYNGEE. Here the CDR3 DNA reads TGTGCCAGCAGCGTGATAGGCGCTGAGACCCAGTACTTC. Residues: CASSVIGAETQYF.

The chain has TRBV7-2 and TRBJ2-5; D remains ambiguous. Trimming cost V 1 base and J 5 bases, with 8 bases left between them. The CDR3 runs to 13 residues. Germline CDR1 and CDR2: SGHTA and FQGNSA. CDR3 bases: TGTGCCAGCAGCTTAGGGTATGGGGAGACCCAGTACTTC. Protein product: CASSLGYGETQYF.

The J gene is TRBJ2-1, the V gene TRBV7-9; 7 nucleotides agree with TRBD1. The CDR3 runs to 13 residues. Per germline, CDR1 SEHNR and CDR2 FQNEAQ (reference sequence). J was trimmed by 6 bases and V by 2 bases; bases with no gene match: 1. The CDR3 DNA reads as TGTGCCAGCAGCTTATCAGGGGGCAATGAGCAGTTCTTC. Translation: CASSLSGGNEQFF.

The V gene is TRBV6-6, the J gene TRBJ2-7, with D tentatively TRBD2 (7 bases). The germline gives CDR1 MNHNY, CDR2 SVGAGI (reference sequence). The CDR3 contains 15 residues. V was shortened by 7 bases and J by 5 bases, with 21 bases between the two germline ends. The DNA for the CDR3 is TGTGCCAGCACCATACAGGGAGGGGGTTTTAACGAGCAGTACTTC. Its translation is CASTIQGGGFNEQYF.

J is TRBJ2-2 and V is TRBV7-2; 8 nucleotides agree with TRBD2. Per germline, CDR1 SGHTA and CDR2 FQGNSA. The CDR3 contains 15 residues. V trimming: 4 bases; J trimming: 2 bases; junction bases outside the gene matches: 3. The CDR3 DNA follows: TGTGCCAGCAGCTCGAGCGGGAGTAACACCGGGGAGCTGTTTTTT. It specifies CASSSSGSNTGELFF.

The chain joins TRBV5-1 to TRBJ2-7; D is uncertain. The CDR3 contains 11 residues. V was pared by 5 bases and J by 3 bases, with 6 bases between. Germline CDR1 reads SGHRS; CDR2 reads YFSETQ. The CDR3 DNA sequence: TGCGCCAGCAGGCAGGACTACGAGCAGTACTTC. Protein: CASRQDYEQYF.

The rearrangement links TRBV4-1 to TRBJ1-2; D is perhaps TRBD1 (5 bases). Germline CDR1 and CDR2: MGHRA and YSYEKL. Deletions cut 1 base from V and 4 bases from J, with 10 bases between. The CDR3 length is 14 residues. The CDR3 loop reads CASSQAQDTYGYTF. CDR3 sequence (DNA): TGCGCCAGCAGCCAAGCTCAGGACACCTATGGCTACACCTTC.

The chain is built from TRBV5-6 and TRBJ2-5, with 9 nucleotides matching TRBD1. Looked up from germline, CDR1 is SGHDT and CDR2 is YYEEEE. The CDR3 sequence is 15 residues long. V shed 4 bases, J shed 7 bases, and the junction held 11 bases outside the gene matches. CDR3 protein: CASSPGTGRIRTQYF. The CDR3 DNA reads TGTGCCAGCAGCCCCGGGACAGGGAGGATAAGGACCCAGTACTTC. The complete variable domain, with remaining parts taken from reference TRBV5-6 and TRBJ2-5, reads DAGVTQSPTHLIKTRGQQVTLRCSPKSGHDTVSWYQQALGQGPQFIFQYYEEEERQRGNFPDRFSGHQFPNYSSELNVNALLLGDSALYLCASSPGTGRIRTQYFGPGTRLLVL.

The rearrangement joins TRBV6-6 to TRBJ1-2, with D uncertain. The V end was cut by 0 bases, the J end by 7 bases, with 9 bases between. The CDR3 consists of 13 residues. Looked up from germline, CDR1 is MNHNY and CDR2 is SVGAGI (reference sequence). The CDR3: CASSYSSEGGYTF. CDR3 DNA: TGTGCCAGCAGTTACTCATCAGAGGGTGGCTACACCTTC.

This clone was counted once. The chain links TRBV5-1 to TRBJ1-3; D remains unclear. There are 15 residues in the CDR3. With 4 bases removed from V and 0 bases from J, the gap between germline ends came to 11 bases. Germline V gene lookup returns CDR1 SGHRS and CDR2 YFSETQ. CDR3 DNA sequence: TGCGCCAGCAGCGCTGCTTTCAGCTCTGGAAACACCATATATTTT. Translation gives CASSAAFSSGNTIYF. Combining the CDR3 with reference TRBV5-1 and TRBJ1-3 gives the whole variable domain KAGVTQTPRYLIKTRGQQVTLSCSPISGHRSVSWYQQTPGQGLQFLFEYFSETQRNKGNFPGRFSGRQFSNSRSEMNVSTLELGDSALYLCASSAAFSSGNTIYFGEGSWLTVV.

Written as DNA, the CDR3 is TGTGCTAGCGGGAGGCTAAATACGCAGTATTTT. It is translated as CASGRLNTQYF. The V gene is TRBV9, the J gene TRBJ2-3, with 10 bases lining up with TRBD2. Per the germline V gene, CDR1 is SGDLS and CDR2 is YYNGEE. This CDR3 spans 11 amino acids.

The chain recombines TRBV27 with TRBJ2-7; D possibly corresponds to TRBD1 (6 bases). Trimming left V 0 bases short and J 6 bases short, with 9 bases between. CDR3 length: 13 residues. Per the germline V gene, CDR1 is MNHEY and CDR2 is SMNVEV (reference sequence). The CDR3 reads CASSLSPGVEQYF. The CDR3 nucleotides read TGTGCCAGCAGTTTATCCCCAGGGGTCGAGCAGTACTTC.

The genes are TRBV4-1 and TRBJ2-7, with D possibly TRBD1 on 5 matching bases. The germline V gene has CDR1 MGHRA and CDR2 YSYEKL. This CDR3 contains 14 residues. V lost 5 bases and J lost 0, with 11 bases in between. The CDR3, as DNA: TGCGCCAGCAGCAAGGGGTCTCCCTCCTACGAGCAGTACTTC. This codes for CASSKGSPSYEQYF.

The V call is TRBV9, the J call TRBJ2-1, with 9 bases fitting TRBD2. The CDR3 contains 18 residues. Germline CDR1 is SGDLS and CDR2 is YYNGEE. The ends lost 1 base at V and 3 bases at J; junction bases unmatched: 11. The CDR3 coding sequence is TGTGCCAGCAGCGTACTGGCTAGCGGGACCCAAAACTACAATGAGCAGTTCTTC. As protein: CASSVLASGTQNYNEQFF. The full variable domain, in which reference TRBV9 and TRBJ2-1 provide the parts outside the CDR3, is DSGVTQTPKHLITATGQRVTLRCSPRSGDLSVYWYQQSLDQGLQFLIQYYNGEERAKGNILERFSAQQFPDLHSELNLSSLELGDSALYFCASSVLASGTQNYNEQFFGPGTRLTVL.